This TCR beta chain stems from a study of blood T cell repertoires in COVID-19. Study context: Acute-phase and convalescent COVID-19 samples originated in the United States, Italy and Spain.

The CDR3 is made up of 12 amino acids. Germline V gene sequence: CDR1 DFQATT, CDR2 SNEGSKA (reference sequence). V lost 3 bases, J lost 8 bases, and 11 bases lay in between. In the study's own analysis: Researchers report that nucleated cell counts were estimated from reference gene primer amplification. Generated by immunoSEQ multiplex PCR, the TCRdb table keeps only in-frame clones and is missing some. V and J calls and clone size come straight from that table; D and trimming were deduced from the DNA. The repertoire includes about 480,000 clones, 70% to 90% of them detected once, and approximately 2% sits in the top ten.

This TCR derives from a woman aged 18-35 years with acute COVID-19. What was sequenced was PBMCs or T cells enriched from blood (not recorded which). The V gene is TRBV20-1, the J gene TRBJ2-1; no firm D call. The DNA of the CDR3 is TGCAGTGCTAGTGGTTCTTCCCATGAGCAGTTCTTC. This translates into CSASGSSHEQFF.